Shown below are 8 T cell receptor beta chains from a single sample sequenced in a study of shared clonotypes between healthy human individuals. This table comes from immunoSEQ multiplex PCR, and its TCRdb copy is limited to in-frame clones, with some not included. The sample gives roughly 2.5 million clones, over 85% of which show up once; roughly 0.13% is in the top ten. Sequencing was performed on naive CD4+ T cells sorted from blood. The subset: CD45RA+ positively selected. These receptors came from a man in his late teens or twenties in good health.

The chain is built from TRBV18 and TRBJ1-5, with D hard to call. The CDR3 consists of 14 residues. V was cut by 3 bases and J by 4 bases, with 10 bases left in between. The germline CDR1 and CDR2 sequences are KGHSH and LQKENI. CDR3 protein: CASSPGLGNQPQHF. DNA of the CDR3: TGTGCCAGCTCACCGGGTTTGGGGAATCAGCCCCAGCATTTT.

A note on this clone: This CDR3 is also generated by other DNA sequences in the sample. J is TRBJ2-7 and V is TRBV6-6; D not certain. Trimming cost V 2 bases and J 0 bases, with 5 bases left between them. Per germline, CDR1 MNHNY and CDR2 SVGAGI (reference sequence). This CDR3 region has 13 residues. In DNA form, the CDR3 reads TGTGCCAGCAGTTACCTGGGCTCCTACGAGCAGTACTTC. Protein product: CASSYLGSYEQYF.

J is TRBJ2-6 and V is TRBV10-3; 9 nucleotides line up with TRBD1. The V segment lost 4 bases and the J segment 3 bases; nucleotides outside the gene matches: 10. There are 18 residues in the CDR3. CDR1 and CDR2 (germline): ENHRY, SYGVKD. This CDR3 is CAISGGQGFMGGANVLTF. The CDR3 DNA follows: TGTGCCATCAGTGGGGGACAGGGATTTATGGGTGGGGCCAACGTCCTGACTTTC.

The chain joins TRBV7-6 to TRBJ2-5; 7 bases agree with TRBD1. The CDR3 length is 15 residues. V trimming: 5 bases; J trimming: 5 bases; junction bases outside the gene matches: 11. The germline V gene encodes CDR1 SGHVS and CDR2 FNYEAQ. DNA for the CDR3: TGTGCCAGCAGCGACCGAAGGGGGCTCGCGGAGACCCAGTACTTC. It yields the protein CASSDRRGLAETQYF. The full variable domain, its missing parts supplied by reference TRBV7-6 and TRBJ2-5, is GAGVSQSPRYKVTKRGQDVALRCDPISGHVSLYWYRQALGQGPEFLTYFNYEAQQDKSGLPNDRFSAERPEGSISTLTIQRTEQRDSAMYRCASSDRRGLAETQYFGPGTRLLVL.

The chain combines TRBV23-1 with TRBJ1-6; TRBD1 is a possible D gene (5 bases). TRBV23-1 is sorted into the ORF group, with uncertain function. Trimming took off 8 bases at V and 9 bases at J, with 17 bases between the two ends. The CDR3 has 14 amino acids. CDR3 sequence (DNA): TGCGCCAGCGGGGAGGGGTGCCAGGGTTCACCCCTCCACTTT. This encodes CASGEGCQGSPLHF.

V and J are TRBV18 and TRBJ1-3; D is perhaps TRBD1 (5 bases). The V end was cut by 3 bases, the J end by 0 bases, with 15 bases between. From germline, CDR1 is KGHSH and CDR2 LQKENI. The CDR3 has 17 amino acids. The DNA for the CDR3 is TGTGCCAGCTCACCTATTTCGGGGCTCACCTCTGGAAACACCATATATTTT. Protein product: CASSPISGLTSGNTIYF.

The chain links TRBV21-1 to TRBJ2-2; the D segment call TRBD1 is taken from the table without a DNA check. TRBV21-1 is annotated as a pseudogene. CDR3 size: 18 residues. The CDR3 loop reads CASRPTGQANANTGELFF. DNA of the CDR3: TGTGCCAGCAGGCCTACGGGACAGGCTAACGCGAACACCGGGGAGCTGTTTTTT.

This sequence joins TRBV5-1 and TRBJ2-5, with 8 bases that match TRBD1. The J call may not be correct, given that the DNA end is closer to TRBJ2-7. CDR1 and CDR2 from the germline V gene are SGHRS and YFSETQ. This CDR3 is 15 amino acids long. CDR3 in DNA: TGCGCCAGCAGCTTGGTCGGGACAGGTGCCTACGAGCAGTACTTC. Protein product: CASSLVGTGAYEQYF.